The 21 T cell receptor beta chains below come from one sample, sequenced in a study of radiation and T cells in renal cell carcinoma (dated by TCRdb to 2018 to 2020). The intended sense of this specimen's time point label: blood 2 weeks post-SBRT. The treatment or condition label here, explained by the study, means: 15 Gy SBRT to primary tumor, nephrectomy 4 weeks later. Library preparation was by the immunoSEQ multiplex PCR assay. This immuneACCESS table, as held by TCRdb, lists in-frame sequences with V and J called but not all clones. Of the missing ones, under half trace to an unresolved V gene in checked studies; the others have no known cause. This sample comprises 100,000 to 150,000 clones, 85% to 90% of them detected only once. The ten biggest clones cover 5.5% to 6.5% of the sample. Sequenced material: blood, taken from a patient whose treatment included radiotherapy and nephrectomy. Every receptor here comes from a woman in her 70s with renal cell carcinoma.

CDR3 protein: CAINGRGRYEQYF. For the CDR3, the DNA is TGTGCCATCAATGGCAGGGGGCGTTACGAGCAGTACTTC. The chain employs TRBV10-3 and TRBJ2-5; TRBD1 aligns across 8 bases. The J call may be faulty, since TRBJ2-7 better matches the DNA end. The CDR3 is 13 residues long. From germline, CDR1 is ENHRY and CDR2 SYGVKD.

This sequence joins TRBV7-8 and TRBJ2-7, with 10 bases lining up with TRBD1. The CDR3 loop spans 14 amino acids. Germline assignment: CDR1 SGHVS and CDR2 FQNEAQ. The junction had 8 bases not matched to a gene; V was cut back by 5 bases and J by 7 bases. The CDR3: CASSLRDRGTEQYF. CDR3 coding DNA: TGTGCCAGCAGCCTCCGGGACAGGGGTACAGAGCAGTACTTC.

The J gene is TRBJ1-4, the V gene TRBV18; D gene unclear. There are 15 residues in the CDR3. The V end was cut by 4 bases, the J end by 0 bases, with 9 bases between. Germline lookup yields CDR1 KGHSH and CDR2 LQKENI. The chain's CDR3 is CASSLNTATNEKLFF. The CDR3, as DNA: TGTGCCAGCTCACTCAACACCGCAACTAATGAAAAACTGTTTTTT. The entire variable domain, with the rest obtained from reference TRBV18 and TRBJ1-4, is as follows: NAGVMQNPRHLVRRRGQEARLRCSPMKGHSHVYWYRQLPEEGLKFMVYLQKENIIDESGMPKERFSAEFPKEGPSILRIQQVVRGDSAAYFCASSLNTATNEKLFFGSGTQLSVL.

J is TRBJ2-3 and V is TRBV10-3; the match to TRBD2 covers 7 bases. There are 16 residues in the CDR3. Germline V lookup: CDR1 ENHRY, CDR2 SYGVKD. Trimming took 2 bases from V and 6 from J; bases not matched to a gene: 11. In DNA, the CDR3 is TGTGCCATCAGTGAGAGTCCGGGGGGACGGGGGGATACGCAGTATTTT. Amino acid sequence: CAISESPGGRGDTQYF.

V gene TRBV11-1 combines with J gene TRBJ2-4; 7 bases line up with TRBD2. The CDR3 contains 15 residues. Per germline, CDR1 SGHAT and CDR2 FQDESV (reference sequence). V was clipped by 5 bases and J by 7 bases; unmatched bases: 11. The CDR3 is CASSHNSPGGNIQYF. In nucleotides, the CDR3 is TGTGCCAGCAGCCATAACTCCCCCGGGGGGAACATTCAGTACTTC.

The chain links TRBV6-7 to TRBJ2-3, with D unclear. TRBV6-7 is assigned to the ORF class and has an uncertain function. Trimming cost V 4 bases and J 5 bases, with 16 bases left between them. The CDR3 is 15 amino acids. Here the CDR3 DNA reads TGTGCCAGCAGTTTCTACCGTCCCCATATAGATACGCAGTATTTT. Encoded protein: CASSFYRPHIDTQYF.

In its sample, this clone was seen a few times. Here the CDR3 DNA reads TGTGCCAGCAGCCAAGATGAGGGGGCAGGGAACACTGAAGCTTTCTTT. This codes for CASSQDEGAGNTEAFF. The V call is TRBV4-2, the J call TRBJ1-1; 7 bases are shared with TRBD1. Per the germline V gene, CDR1 is LGHNA and CDR2 is YNFKEQ. The CDR3 loop spans 16 amino acids. The V and J ends lost 0 bases and 1 base, in that order; junction bases with no gene match: 5.

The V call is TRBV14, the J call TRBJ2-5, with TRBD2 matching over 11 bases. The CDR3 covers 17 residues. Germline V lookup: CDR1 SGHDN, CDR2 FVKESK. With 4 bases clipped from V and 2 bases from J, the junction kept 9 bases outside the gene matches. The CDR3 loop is CASSLKSTSGEQETQYF. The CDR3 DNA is TGTGCCAGCAGCCTGAAGTCGACTAGCGGGGAGCAAGAGACCCAGTACTTC. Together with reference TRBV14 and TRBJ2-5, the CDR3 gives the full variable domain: EAGVTQFPSHSVIEKGQTVTLRCDPISGHDNLYWYRRVMGKEIKFLLHFVKESKQDESGMPNNRFLAERTGGTYSTLKVQPAELEDSGVYFCASSLKSTSGEQETQYFGPGTRLLVL.

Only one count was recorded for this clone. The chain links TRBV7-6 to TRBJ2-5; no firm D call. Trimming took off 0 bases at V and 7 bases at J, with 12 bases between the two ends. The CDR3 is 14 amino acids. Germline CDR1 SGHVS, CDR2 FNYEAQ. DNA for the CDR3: TGTGCCAGCAGCTTAGCTCAGGCCGGTCGGACCCAGTACTTC. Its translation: CASSLAQAGRTQYF.

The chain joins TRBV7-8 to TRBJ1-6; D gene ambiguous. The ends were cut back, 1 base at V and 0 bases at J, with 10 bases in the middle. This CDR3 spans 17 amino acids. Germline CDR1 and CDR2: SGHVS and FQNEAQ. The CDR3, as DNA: TGTGCCAGCAGCTTAGAGATAGGAAGCTCCTATAATTCACCCCTCCACTTT. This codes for CASSLEIGSSYNSPLHF.

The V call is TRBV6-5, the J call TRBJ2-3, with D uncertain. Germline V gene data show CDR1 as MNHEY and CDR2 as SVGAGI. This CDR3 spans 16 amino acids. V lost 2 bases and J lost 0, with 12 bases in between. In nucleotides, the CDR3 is TGTGCCAGCAGTTACGAGCAGGAACCGAGCACAGATACGCAGTATTTT. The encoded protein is CASSYEQEPSTDTQYF.

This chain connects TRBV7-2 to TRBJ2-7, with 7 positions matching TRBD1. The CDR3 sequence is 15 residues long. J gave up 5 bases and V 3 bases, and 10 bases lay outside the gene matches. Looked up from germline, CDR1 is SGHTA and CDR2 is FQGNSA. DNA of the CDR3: TGTGCCAGCAGCTTCAAAAACGCAGGGGGAAACGAGCAGTACTTC. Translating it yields CASSFKNAGGNEQYF.

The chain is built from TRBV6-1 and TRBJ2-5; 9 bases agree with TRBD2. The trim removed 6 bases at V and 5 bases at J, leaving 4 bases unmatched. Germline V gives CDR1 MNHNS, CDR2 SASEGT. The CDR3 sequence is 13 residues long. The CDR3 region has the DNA TGTGCCAGCAGAGCGGGGGGTGGTGAGACCCAGTACTTC. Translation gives CASRAGGGETQYF.

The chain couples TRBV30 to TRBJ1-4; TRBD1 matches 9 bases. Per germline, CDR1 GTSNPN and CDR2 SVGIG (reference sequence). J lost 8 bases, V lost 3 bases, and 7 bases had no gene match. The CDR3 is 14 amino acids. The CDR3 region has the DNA TGTGCCTGGAGGCTACAGGGGGCGCGAGAAAAACTGTTTTTT. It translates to CAWRLQGAREKLFF.

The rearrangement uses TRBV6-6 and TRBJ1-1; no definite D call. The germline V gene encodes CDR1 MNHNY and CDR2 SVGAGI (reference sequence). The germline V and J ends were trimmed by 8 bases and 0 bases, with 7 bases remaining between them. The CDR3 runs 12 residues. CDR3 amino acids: CASSHMNTEAFF. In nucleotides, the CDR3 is TGTGCCAGCTCACATATGAACACTGAAGCTTTCTTT.

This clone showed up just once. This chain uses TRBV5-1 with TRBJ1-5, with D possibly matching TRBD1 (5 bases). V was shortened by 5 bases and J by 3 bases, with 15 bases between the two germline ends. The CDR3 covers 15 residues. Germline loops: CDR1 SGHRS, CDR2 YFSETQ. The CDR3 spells CASRQTAGLNQPQHF. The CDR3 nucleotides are TGCGCCAGCAGGCAGACGGCAGGGCTCAATCAGCCCCAGCATTTT.

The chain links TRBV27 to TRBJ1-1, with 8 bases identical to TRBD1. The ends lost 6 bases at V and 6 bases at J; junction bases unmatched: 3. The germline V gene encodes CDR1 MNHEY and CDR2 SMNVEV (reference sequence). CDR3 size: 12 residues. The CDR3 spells CASRRTGSEAFF. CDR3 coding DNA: TGTGCCAGCAGACGGACAGGGTCTGAAGCTTTCTTT.

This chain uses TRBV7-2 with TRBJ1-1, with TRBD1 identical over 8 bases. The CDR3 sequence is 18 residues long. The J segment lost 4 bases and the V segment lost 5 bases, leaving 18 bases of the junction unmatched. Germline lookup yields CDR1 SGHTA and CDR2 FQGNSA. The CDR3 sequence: CASSPPPGRGPRSTEAFF. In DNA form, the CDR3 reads TGTGCCAGCAGCCCCCCCCCTGGCAGGGGGCCGAGGAGCACTGAAGCTTTCTTT.

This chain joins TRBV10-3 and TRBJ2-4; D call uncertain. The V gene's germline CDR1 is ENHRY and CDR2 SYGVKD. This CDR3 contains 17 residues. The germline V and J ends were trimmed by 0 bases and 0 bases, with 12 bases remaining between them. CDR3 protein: CAISESTGRLAKNIQYF. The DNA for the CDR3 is TGTGCCATCAGTGAGTCGACCGGGCGGCTAGCCAAAAACATTCAGTACTTC.

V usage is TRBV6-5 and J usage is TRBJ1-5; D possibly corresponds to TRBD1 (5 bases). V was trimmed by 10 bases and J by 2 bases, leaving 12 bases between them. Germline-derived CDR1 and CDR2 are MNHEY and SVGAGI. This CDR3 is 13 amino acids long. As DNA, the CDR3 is TGTGCCACCCAGGGTACCGGCAATCAGCCCCAGCATTTT. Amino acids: CATQGTGNQPQHF.

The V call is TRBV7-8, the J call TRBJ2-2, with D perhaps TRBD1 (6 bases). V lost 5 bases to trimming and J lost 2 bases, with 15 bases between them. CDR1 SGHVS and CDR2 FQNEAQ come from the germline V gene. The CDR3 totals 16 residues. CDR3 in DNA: TGTGCCAGCAGCCCCTTTAGCAGGGGAAACACCGGGGAGCTGTTTTTT. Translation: CASSPFSRGNTGELFF.